This TCR beta chain was captured in a study of cytomegalovirus exposure and HLA in healthy donors. Whole-study results and caveats: Cytomegalovirus-associated TCR beta chains were listed, numbering roughly 150.

Turning to this clone: Its matching antigen is unknown. Other DNA variants within this sample encode the same CDR3.

The primer mix had 60 Vbeta and 13 Jbeta primers. Libraries were prepared by immunoSEQ multiplex PCR; TCRdb keeps only in-frame clonotypes and omits some of them. The sample records 140,000 to 150,000 clones, roughly 90% being singletons. Sequenced material: PBMCs. The receptor was derived from a woman in her thirties or forties in good health and CMV-seronegative.

This CDR3 reads CASSLQGLNNEQFF. The CDR3 DNA reads as TGTGCCAGCAGCCTCCAGGGCCTCAACAATGAGCAGTTCTTC. The rearrangement joins TRBV7-2 to TRBJ2-1; D possibly corresponds to TRBD1 (5 bases). Germline loops: CDR1 SGHTA, CDR2 FQGNSA. The CDR3 totals 14 residues. V was clipped by 5 bases and J by 5 bases, with 13 bases between them.